This entry describes one TCR beta chain. The specificity of this receptor is unknown. The sample holds no much larger clone one base away, and base qualities are not on file. The label giving this sample's time point can be read as: about 28 days (+/-7) after the second vaccine dose. AZD1222 recipients with second doses at about 4 weeks or about 12 weeks were pooled, because spike-specific TCR depth and breadth did not differ between schedules. The vaccinee samples were drawn from two UK trials, COV001 and COV002, one of which was a single-blind randomized controlled phase 2/3 trial testing AZD1222 (ChAdOx1 nCoV-19) in healthy adults. Trial participant PBMC samples were collected at day 0 and day 28 after the second dose for TCRbeta chain sequencing. The record originates from a study of T cell responses to AZD1222 COVID-19 vaccine (dated by TCRdb to about 2021). A note on the overall study: A total of 230 to 250 trial participants underwent TCR sequencing, of whom some 210 received two doses of AZD1222 and about 25 received two doses of the MenACWY control vaccine. Enrollment into the trials was organized by age into subgroups of 18-55, 56-69 and 70-plus years, and those subgroups contained approximately 160, 26 and 62 TCR-sequenced participants, respectively. The investigation overall reported the following: Because no day 14 peak-response samples were available, repertoires were characterized only after the peak T cell response. After two AZD1222 doses, spike-specific TCR breadth and depth were significantly higher than at day 0 and than in MenACWY recipients. The whole spike protein was spanned by vaccine-associated CD4 TCRs, and dominant responses were seen in regions 160-218 and 743-854. Participants were mostly white British, with more females than males. The authors suggested clonal diversity may have been underestimated. Conclusions about previously exposed vaccinees are limited, since just five or six AZD1222 recipients were seropositive for SARS-CoV-2 at baseline. In the small 56-69-year group, the increase in depth fell short of significance, most likely because of low power. Reportedly, almost half of the unique spike-specific TCRs recognized epitopes lying outside the regions that are mutated in the B.1.351 and B.1.1.7 variants.

From cysteine to phenylalanine, the CDR3 is 14 amino acids long. Only CDR3 DNA remains: 42 bases, in frame from the first base. The germline V gene gives CDR1 as KGHSH and CDR2 as LQKENI. At the junction V is shortened by 3 bases and J by 6 bases, with 11 bases in between. The CDR3 regions of human TCRbeta chains were subjected to immunosequencing. The authors' analysis ran thus. Repertoire TCRs were checked for matches against a reference library of SARS-CoV-2-specific TCRs that had been generated using the MIRA antigen-specificity platform. Breadth meant the fraction of unique TCRs that were SARS-CoV-2-associated, whereas depth meant the fraction of total T cells that were SARS-CoV-2-associated. Using the MIRA data, each spike-specific TCR was assigned both to the spike region to which the TCR was reactive and to a CD4 or CD8 class. Log10-transformed breadth and depth values were compared by one-way ANOVA with Sidak's multiple comparisons tests. Here the immuneACCESS table is served through TCRdb, limited to in-frame sequences with V and J called. Missing clones are a known gap in these copies; in checked studies unresolved V genes cover under half, and the rest lacks a known reason. From that table come the V and J calls and clone size; the DNA was used to work out D and trimming. Across this sample there are about 130,000 clones, with 70% to 90% seen only once. The ten largest clonotypes hold 5% to 6% of the sample.

This specimen consisted of peripheral blood, obtained 28 days after the second AZD1222 dose. This chain is built from TRBV18 and TRBJ1-4; TRBD1 might be the D gene, on 5 matching bases. This receptor was identified in an adult who received the AZD1222 COVID-19 vaccine. Read as DNA, the sequence is TGTGCCAGCTCACCGGAGGGGAATTATGAAAAACTGTTTTTT. This codes for CASSPEGNYEKLFF. Supplemented by the reference TRBV18 and TRBJ1-4 proteins around the CDR3, the complete variable domain is NAGVMQNPRHLVRRRGQEARLRCSPMKGHSHVYWYRQLPEEGLKFMVYLQKENIIDESGMPKERFSAEFPKEGPSILRIQQVVRGDSAAYFCASSPEGNYEKLFFGSGTQLSVL.